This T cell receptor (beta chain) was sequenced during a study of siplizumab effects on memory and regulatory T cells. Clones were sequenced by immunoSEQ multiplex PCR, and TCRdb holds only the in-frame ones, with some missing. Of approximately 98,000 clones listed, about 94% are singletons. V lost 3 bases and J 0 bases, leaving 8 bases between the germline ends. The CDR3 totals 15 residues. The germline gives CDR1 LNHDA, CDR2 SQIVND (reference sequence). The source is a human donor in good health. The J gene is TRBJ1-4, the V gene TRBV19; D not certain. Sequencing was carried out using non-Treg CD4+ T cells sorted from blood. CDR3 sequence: CASSIGGATNEKLFF. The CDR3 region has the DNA TGTGCCAGTAGTATTGGAGGAGCAACTAATGAAAAACTGTTTTTT.